This section outlines one T cell receptor (beta chain) sequence together with its context. Source study methods: Estimation of nucleated cell counts was performed using reference gene primer amplification. The table came from immunoSEQ multiplex PCR; TCRdb's copy has only in-frame clones and leaves some out. The V and J calls and clone size come from that table; D and trimming were worked out from the DNA. The sample gives 120,000 or so clones, more than 70% of which show up once; approximately 1% is in the top ten. The sample is drawn from a study of blood T cell repertoires in COVID-19. Study-level background: Italy, Spain and the United States were the sources of the convalescent and acute COVID-19 samples.

V lost 5 bases and J lost 5, with 15 bases in between. The CDR3 length is 14 residues. Germline loops: CDR1 SGHAT, CDR2 FQNNGV. The chain has TRBV11-2 and TRBJ2-5, with D perhaps TRBD1 (6 bases). Source material: peripheral blood. This receptor was identified in a woman of 80 years or more with acute or convalescent COVID-19. The chain's CDR3 is CASSQGQTRETQYF. In DNA, the CDR3 is TGTGCCAGCAGCCAAGGACAGACGAGGGAGACCCAGTACTTC.